This TCR beta chain was identified during a study of blood T cell repertoires in COVID-19. Repertoires were generated with immunoSEQ multiplex PCR, while TCRdb's copy carries only in-frame clones and drops some. This table holds some 180,000 clones, approximately 89% found once. The V gene's germline CDR1 is SGHAT and CDR2 FQNNGV. The V and J ends lost 5 bases and 0 bases, in that order; junction bases with no gene match: 5. The CDR3 spans 15 residues. The study counted Cohort 3 donors as recovered given two negative PCRs, clearance, or symptom resolution. The sequencing sample was made of PBMCs or T cells enriched from blood (not recorded which). This sequence originates from a man aged 40-49 years who had recovered from COVID-19. The chain employs TRBV11-2 and TRBJ1-1, with 8 nucleotides matching TRBD1. CDR3 DNA sequence: TGTGCCAGCAGCACCGGACAGGGTATGAACACTGAAGCTTTCTTT. Protein product: CASSTGQGMNTEAFF.